Listed below are T cell receptor beta chains from one sample, sequenced in a study of T cells in Graves' hyperthyroidism and ophthalmopathy. TCRdb re-called the multiplex PCR reads through MiXCR, storing one row per CDR3 protein. The repertoire holds fewer than 300,000 distinct CDR3 sequences, with over 12% as singletons. Sample: blood. These receptors were taken from a woman between 45 and 65 years old with Graves' hyperthyroidism that later progressed to Graves' ophthalmopathy. CDR3s include the opening cysteine and the closing phenylalanine or tryptophan.

V gene	J gene	CDR3 protein
TRBV4-1	TRBJ1-1	CASSQDAGVDTEAFF
TRBV20-1	TRBJ1-5	CSARVQAGGKNQPQHF
TRBV6-1	TRBJ2-5	CASSYGKGLGQETQYF
TRBV28	TRBJ1-2	CASSPSFRDRGRGYTF
TRBV30	TRBJ2-1	CAWSVWGQEQFF
TRBV9	TRBJ2-2	CASSPDPGQMLFF
TRBV6-1	TRBJ2-1	CASSEEWSGILREQFF
TRBV7-8	TRBJ2-7	CASTISSGAYEQYF
TRBV5-1	TRBJ1-1	CASRVDRTEAFF
TRBV9	TRBJ2-4	CASSSLNTGLGDIQYF
TRBV20-1	TRBJ2-7	CSAPTGFYEQYF
TRBV12-3/TRBV12-4	TRBJ2-2	CASKDRVNTGELFF
TRBV20-1	TRBJ2-5	CSARGGPRETQYF
TRBV7-9	TRBJ1-1	CASRLTVTEAFF
TRBV5-1	TRBJ2-5	CASSLIGSQQETQYF
TRBV2	TRBJ2-5	CASVAGWQGETQYF
TRBV27	TRBJ1-2	CASSSWGGNYGYTF
TRBV7-6	TRBJ2-1	CASSITLNWREVMSYNEQFF
TRBV5-5	TRBJ1-2	CASSLATGQGGINYGYTF
TRBV19	TRBJ2-7	CASSVGTLYGVRYEQYF
TRBV6-1	TRBJ1-5	CAGRGDHQPQHF
TRBV9	TRBJ1-5	CASSEEGASNQPQHF
TRBV5-1	TRBJ2-3	CASSLLGTTDTQYF
TRBV5-1	TRBJ2-7	CASSQGLAGTGYEQYF
TRBV28	TRBJ2-1	CASRSRGPYNEQFF
TRBV20-1	TRBJ2-1	CSARDYTGQSYNEQFF
TRBV20-1	TRBJ1-2	CSAKDWNYGYTF
TRBV6-1	TRBJ2-7	CASSQQLSYEQYF
TRBV2	TRBJ1-1	CASSAGETHTEAFF
TRBV3-1	TRBJ2-1	CASSQWRESGYNEQFF
TRBV7-3	TRBJ1-3	CASSPQGNSGTTIYF
TRBV20-1	TRBJ1-5	CSARGPPYNQPQHF